What follows are 20 T cell receptor beta chains derived from one specimen sequenced in a study of cytomegalovirus exposure and HLA in healthy donors. This PCR relied on a set of 60 Vbeta primers and 13 Jbeta primers. Clones were read by immunoSEQ multiplex PCR, and TCRdb kept only the in-frame ones, dropping some. Among fewer than 250,000 clones listed, more than 70% were seen once. The sample consisted of PBMCs. The receptors stem from a woman in her thirties or forties in good health and CMV-seronegative.

This clone showed up just once. V is TRBV11-2 and J is TRBJ2-5, with D uncertain. Between the trimmed V and J ends, which lost 2 bases and 0 bases, there was a span of 4 bases. Per germline, CDR1 SGHAT and CDR2 FQNNGV. The CDR3 covers 13 residues. The CDR3 nucleotides are TGTGCCAGCAGCTTATCTCACCAAGAGACCCAGTACTTC. Its translation: CASSLSHQETQYF.

This clone was seen just once. CDR3 residues: CASSSAGGLAGPLDEQFF. CDR3 DNA: TGTGCCAGCAGCTCTGCCGGCGGACTAGCGGGACCCCTGGATGAGCAGTTCTTC. The chain is built from TRBV5-4 and TRBJ2-1; 12 nucleotides align to TRBD2. The CDR3 totals 18 residues. V lost 3 bases to trimming and J lost 8 bases; unmatched junction nucleotides: 15. CDR1 is SGHNT and CDR2 is YYREEE in the germline V gene (reference sequence). Filled out from reference TRBV5-4 and TRBJ2-1, the complete variable domain reads ETGVTQSPTHLIKTRGQQVTLRCSSQSGHNTVSWYQQALGQGPQFIFQYYREEENGRGNFPPRFSGLQFPNYSSELNVNALELDDSALYLCASSSAGGLAGPLDEQFFGPGTRLTVL.

The chain joins TRBV30 to TRBJ2-6; a weak D match, TRBD1 (8 bases). CDR1 is GTSNPN, CDR2 SVGIG, per germline (reference sequence). The CDR3 extends over 17 amino acids. V lost 2 bases and J 1 base, leaving 15 bases between the germline ends. The CDR3 loop reads CAWSTGGVWSGANVLTF. The CDR3 DNA reads as TGTGCCTGGAGTACAGGGGGGGTATGGTCTGGGGCCAACGTCCTGACTTTC.

The CDR3 region has the DNA TGTGCCACCGCAAGACCGGGACAGGATAACTATGGCTACACCTTC. It yields the protein CATARPGQDNYGYTF. The rearrangement links TRBV10-3 to TRBJ1-2; 8 bases are a match to TRBD1. Unmatched junction bases numbered 11, after V lost 10 bases and J lost 1 base. Germline V gives CDR1 ENHRY, CDR2 SYGVKD. The CDR3 runs to 15 residues.

V usage is TRBV5-6 and J usage is TRBJ2-3; 8 bases fit TRBD2. This CDR3 spans 16 amino acids. The germline V gene encodes CDR1 SGHDT and CDR2 YYEEEE. V was clipped by 3 bases and J by 2 bases; unmatched bases: 8. In DNA form, the CDR3 reads TGTGCCAGCAGCTCTCCTCGACTAGCGTCCACAGATACGCAGTATTTT. This codes for CASSSPRLASTDTQYF.

The chain combines TRBV7-2 with TRBJ1-5; D gene unclear. The CDR3 spans 16 residues. Germline V gives CDR1 SGHTA, CDR2 FQGNSA. Trimming took 5 bases from V and 0 from J, leaving 14 bases between them. CDR3 sequence: CASSPGWAVSNQPQHF. CDR3 bases: TGTGCCAGCAGCCCTGGCTGGGCAGTTAGCAATCAGCCCCAGCATTTT.

J is TRBJ2-2 and V is TRBV12-5; 7 positions agree with TRBD1. The CDR3 totals 16 residues. Germline V gene data show CDR1 as LGHNT and CDR2 as FRNRAP. The J segment lost 4 bases and the V segment lost 2 bases, leaving 7 bases of the junction unmatched. CDR3 bases: TGTGCTAGTGGTTTGAGACCGGGACAGAGCACCGGGGAGCTGTTTTTT. It codes for CASGLRPGQSTGELFF.

The chain uses TRBV5-1 and TRBJ2-3; D unclear. From germline, CDR1 is SGHRS and CDR2 YFSETQ. The ends were cut back, 0 bases at V and 1 base at J, with 12 bases in the middle. The CDR3 spans 16 residues. The CDR3 DNA follows: TGCGCCAGCAGCTTGGATGGTCGGAGAGGCACAGATACGCAGTATTTT. The encoded protein is CASSLDGRRGTDTQYF. The whole variable domain, filled in from reference TRBV5-1 and TRBJ2-3, reads KAGVTQTPRYLIKTRGQQVTLSCSPISGHRSVSWYQQTPGQGLQFLFEYFSETQRNKGNFPGRFSGRQFSNSRSEMNVSTLELGDSALYLCASSLDGRRGTDTQYFGPGTRLTVL.

The chain recombines TRBV14 with TRBJ2-1; 8 bases align to TRBD2. J lost 12 bases, V lost 0 bases, and 10 bases had no gene match. The CDR3 contains 15 residues. Germline CDR1 and CDR2: SGHDN and FVKESK. In DNA form, the CDR3 reads TGTGCCAGCAGCCAAGATCTCTTAGCGGGGAGGGGGCAGTTCTTC. It specifies CASSQDLLAGRGQFF.

The chain couples TRBV6-5 to TRBJ2-7; 12 bases are shared with TRBD2. CDR1 and CDR2 (germline): MNHEY, SVGAGI. V dropped 5 bases and J dropped 3; count of bases not matched to a gene: 5. The CDR3 contains 15 residues. CDR3 protein: CASSPRLAGVYEQYF. In nucleotides, the CDR3 is TGTGCCAGCAGTCCGAGACTAGCGGGAGTCTACGAGCAGTACTTC.

The CDR3 here is CASSPTGRDQPQHF. Here the CDR3 DNA reads TGTGCCAGCTCACCAACAGGGCGGGATCAGCCCCAGCATTTT. The V and J genes are TRBV18 and TRBJ1-5, with TRBD1 as a possible D gene (6 bases). The CDR3 loop spans 14 amino acids. The V end lost 2 bases, the J end lost 5 bases, and 10 bases lay between the germline ends. Germline loops: CDR1 KGHSH, CDR2 LQKENI.

The chain links TRBV2 to TRBJ1-3, with D maybe TRBD1 (6 bases). This CDR3 spans 17 amino acids. The V and J ends lost 4 bases and 4 bases respectively, with 20 bases between them. CDR1 and CDR2 (germline): SNHLY, FYNNEI. CDR3 protein: CASSALGATVWGNTIYF. DNA for the CDR3: TGTGCCAGCAGTGCACTGGGGGCGACGGTTTGGGGAAACACCATATATTTT.

The chain uses TRBV5-1 and TRBJ2-6, with TRBD1 matching 8 bases. This CDR3 has 17 residues. Germline V lookup: CDR1 SGHRS, CDR2 YFSETQ. The ends lost 4 bases at V and 0 bases at J; junction bases unmatched: 6. This CDR3 is CASSRDRKSSGANVLTF. The CDR3 DNA is TGCGCCAGCAGCAGGGACAGGAAAAGCTCTGGGGCCAACGTCCTGACTTTC.

The CDR3, as DNA: TGTGCCAGCTCACTCCAGGACAGGGACCACGAGCAGTACTTC. It is translated as CASSLQDRDHEQYF. The rearrangement uses TRBV18 and TRBJ2-7, with 8 bases matching TRBD1. The germline V gene encodes CDR1 KGHSH and CDR2 LQKENI. CDR3 length equals 14 residues. Trimming removed 4 bases from V and 5 bases from J; junction bases left unmatched: 7. Full variable domain (missing parts from reference TRBV18 and TRBJ2-7): NAGVMQNPRHLVRRRGQEARLRCSPMKGHSHVYWYRQLPEEGLKFMVYLQKENIIDESGMPKERFSAEFPKEGPSILRIQQVVRGDSAAYFCASSLQDRDHEQYFGPGTRLTVT.

The chain links TRBV18 to TRBJ1-2, with D tentatively TRBD1 (6 bases). The CDR3 runs to 13 residues. The germline gives CDR1 KGHSH, CDR2 LQKENI. The V end was cut by 3 bases, the J end by 2 bases, with 7 bases between. The CDR3 here is CASSPGQNYGYTF. The CDR3 DNA is TGTGCCAGCTCACCTGGACAGAACTATGGCTACACCTTC.

This clone has a handful of counts. The rearrangement joins TRBV25-1 to TRBJ2-7; D is possibly TRBD2 (6 bases). The germline CDR1 and CDR2 sequences are MGHDK and SYGVNS. V was cut by 8 bases and J by 7 bases, with 18 bases left in between. The CDR3 runs 13 residues. The CDR3 reads CASPGDCRLEQYV. The CDR3 DNA reads as TGTGCCAGCCCCGGGGACTGTCGCTTGGAGCAGTACGTC.

The rearrangement joins TRBV9 to TRBJ1-1; tentatively, D is TRBD1 (5 bases). The V and J ends lost 3 bases and 1 base respectively, with 19 bases between them. The CDR3 spans 17 residues. Germline V lookup: CDR1 SGDLS, CDR2 YYNGEE. CDR3 region: CASSAQGTILSNTEAFF. Here the CDR3 DNA reads TGTGCCAGCAGCGCCCAGGGAACCATCCTCTCGAACACTGAAGCTTTCTTT.

This clone came up a few times. The chain has TRBV4-3 and TRBJ1-4; D is unresolved. This CDR3 contains 17 residues. Trimming stripped 0 bases from V and 0 bases from J, with 11 bases between. Looked up from germline, CDR1 is LGHNA and CDR2 is YSLEER. The CDR3 DNA sequence: TGCGCCAGCAGCCAAGACCTTAGGCAGGCAACTAATGAAAAACTGTTTTTT. This gives the protein CASSQDLRQATNEKLFF.

The genes are TRBV19 and TRBJ1-2; D remains ambiguous. Germline V gives CDR1 LNHDA, CDR2 SQIVND (reference sequence). Trimming removed 5 bases from V and 8 bases from J, with 15 bases in between. The CDR3 is 13 amino acids. CDR3 amino acids: CASSRMGLMGYTF. The CDR3, as DNA: TGTGCCAGTAGTCGGATGGGCCTCATGGGCTACACCTTC.

The chain recombines TRBV4-1 with TRBJ1-1, with 7 bases lining up with TRBD1. V dropped 0 bases and J dropped 0; count of bases not matched to a gene: 7. This CDR3 has 17 residues. From germline, CDR1 is MGHRA and CDR2 YSYEKL. The CDR3 DNA reads TGCGCCAGCAGCCAAGAGGGTAGGGGGCTTGTGAACACTGAAGCTTTCTTT. Its protein product is CASSQEGRGLVNTEAFF.